The rows below give T cell receptor beta chains drawn from one sample of a study of hypomethylating agent response in myelodysplastic syndrome. Sequencing was performed with immunoSEQ multiplex PCR; in TCRdb, only in-frame clones are kept and a portion is missing. Here the sample spans some 9,600 clones, more than 80% being singletons. The source was bone marrow, collected before or after starting hypomethylating agent treatment for myelodysplastic syndrome (not recorded which). Receptor source: a human donor with myelodysplastic syndrome. Both conserved end residues are part of each CDR3. D genes are given only for firm matches. Clone size, where shown, is once, few, many, or a class for clones that have expanded.

V	D	J	size	CDR3	DNA
TRBV7-9	.	TRBJ1-4	.	CASTPMRQREEKLFF	TGTGCCAGCACCCCAATGAGGCAGAGGGAAGAAAAACTGTTTTTT
TRBV9	TRBD1	TRBJ2-7	.	CASSPRGDRAVYEQYF	TGTGCCAGCAGCCCCCGGGGAGACAGGGCCGTCTACGAGCAGTACTTC
TRBV5-5	TRBD1	TRBJ1-2	few	CASSLALSGQGYGYTF	TGTGCCAGCAGCTTGGCTCTTTCGGGACAGGGTTATGGCTACACCTTC
TRBV21-1	.	TRBJ2-7	.	CASSKAQGRTPAVYEQYF	TGTGCCAGCAGCAAAGCGCAGGGCCGGACTCCCGCCGTCTACGAGCAGTACTTC
TRBV21-1	.	TRBJ1-3	.	CASSRDRDNSSGNTIYF	TGTGCCAGCAGCCGGGACCGGGACAATTCTTCTGGAAACACCATATATTTT
TRBV7-9	.	TRBJ2-2	.	CASSSYREKNTGELFF	TGTGCCAGCAGCAGCTACCGGGAAAAGAACACCGGGGAGCTGTTTTTT
TRBV19	TRBD1	TRBJ2-5	.	CASRGTGGAETQYF	TGTGCCAGCAGGGGGACAGGGGGCGCGGAGACCCAGTACTTC
TRBV7-8	.	TRBJ2-2	.	CASSRRENTGELFF	TGTGCCAGCAGCCGCCGGGAGAACACCGGGGAGCTGTTTTTT
TRBV30	TRBD1	TRBJ1-5	few	CAWSDRANQPQHF	TGTGCCTGGAGCGACAGGGCAAATCAGCCCCAGCATTTT
TRBV6-5	TRBD2	TRBJ2-7	.	CASSSAGGPVEQYF	TGTGCCAGCAGTTCAGCGGGAGGGCCGGTCGAGCAGTACTTC
TRBV5-6	.	TRBJ2-2	.	CASSFRRAGELFF	TGTGCCAGCAGCTTCAGGAGGGCCGGGGAGCTGTTTTTT
TRBV18	.	TRBJ2-2	.	CASSPQAGNTGELFF	TGTGCCAGCTCACCACAGGCAGGGAACACCGGGGAGCTGTTTTTT
TRBV9	TRBD1	TRBJ1-1	.	CASSVGTGGSDTEAFF	TGTGCCAGCAGCGTAGGCACAGGGGGCTCGGACACTGAAGCTTTCTTT
TRBV28	TRBD1	TRBJ2-3	.	CASSLSDRGRDTQYF	TGTGCCAGCAGTTTATCCGACAGGGGGAGAGATACGCAGTATTTT
TRBV29-1	.	TRBJ1-1	.	CSVLTGAGSTEAFF	TGCAGCGTTTTAACGGGGGCCGGAAGCACTGAAGCTTTCTTT
TRBV5-1	.	TRBJ2-7	.	CASSLRGETLYEQYF	TGCGCCAGCAGCTTAAGAGGAGAAACTCTCTACGAGCAGTACTTC
TRBV5-6	.	TRBJ2-1	.	CASSSGPRTYNEQFF	TGTGCCAGCAGTTCAGGCCCACGAACTTACAATGAGCAGTTCTTC
TRBV6-4	TRBD2	TRBJ2-1	.	CASSDSSAGEQNEQFF	TGTGCCAGCAGTGACTCGAGTGCGGGAGAGCAAAATGAGCAGTTCTTC
TRBV6-1	.	TRBJ2-7	.	CASSDRQQGPYEQYF	TGTGCCAGCAGTGATCGTCAACAGGGTCCCTACGAGCAGTACTTC
TRBV19	TRBD1	TRBJ2-1	.	CASSIVPGQGIEQFF	TGTGCCAGTAGTATAGTCCCGGGACAGGGGATTGAGCAGTTCTTC
TRBV10-2	TRBD2	TRBJ2-3	.	CASIERGGTGTDTQYF	TGCGCCAGCATTGAGCGGGGGGGCACTGGCACAGATACGCAGTATTTT
TRBV7-9	.	TRBJ2-1	few	CASSFLYAVGPFF	TGTGCCAGCAGCTTCCTTTATGCCGTCGGGCCGTTCTTC
TRBV28	.	TRBJ1-5	.	CASSFLDGGSNQPQHF	TGTGCCAGCAGTTTCTTGGACGGGGGAAGCAATCAGCCCCAGCATTTT
TRBV19	.	TRBJ2-3	.	CASSTTTSDTQYF	TGTGCCAGTAGTACCACTACATCAGATACGCAGTATTTT
TRBV5-6	TRBD2	TRBJ2-4	.	CASSSGTSGGGENIQYF	TGTGCCAGCAGCTCCGGGACTAGCGGGGGTGGGGAAAACATTCAGTACTTC
TRBV28	.	TRBJ1-2	once	CASSLKLGGYTF	TGTGCCAGCAGTTTAAAACTCGGTGGCTACACCTTC
TRBV11-2	.	TRBJ2-5	.	CASSPVLGSQYF	TGTGCCAGCAGCCCTGTGTTAGGGTCCCAGTACTTC
TRBV19	.	TRBJ2-6	.	CASSEGSGANVLTF	TGTGCCAGTAGTGAAGGGTCTGGGGCCAACGTCCTGACTTTC
TRBV7-9	.	TRBJ2-1	.	CASSVGHPDPYNEQFF	TGTGCCAGCAGCGTGGGACACCCTGACCCCTACAATGAGCAGTTCTTC
TRBV14	.	TRBJ1-2	.	CASSQTGSGYGYTF	TGTGCCAGCAGCCAGACGGGCAGCGGCTATGGCTACACCTTC
TRBV5-6	.	TRBJ2-7	.	CASSLSLLREQYF	TGTGCCAGCAGCTTGAGTCTGCTCCGTGAGCAGTACTTC
TRBV6-1	.	TRBJ1-1	.	CASTRLNTEAFF	TGTGCCAGCACTCGGTTGAACACTGAAGCTTTCTTT